Shown below are 27 T cell receptor beta chains from a single sample sequenced in a study of blood T cell repertoires in COVID-19. Sequencing was performed with immunoSEQ multiplex PCR; in TCRdb, only in-frame clones are kept and a portion is missing. Of 350,000 or so clones in the sample, around 88% are singletons; the top ten hold roughly 3%. The sequenced material came from peripheral blood. The receptor set was obtained from a man aged 30 to 39 with active or convalescent COVID-19.

This chain links TRBV7-8 with TRBJ2-7; the match to TRBD2 covers 10 bases. The V gene's germline CDR1 is SGHVS and CDR2 FQNEAQ. After removal of 5 bases from V and 7 bases from J, the junction contained 8 bases not matched to a gene. CDR3 length: 14 residues. CDR3 DNA: TGTGCCAGCAGCCCCTCGGGACTAGCGAGGGAGCAGTACTTC. It codes for CASSPSGLAREQYF.

The chain recombines TRBV7-9 with TRBJ2-3, with 8 bases identical to TRBD2. Germline CDR1 and CDR2: SEHNR and FQNEAQ (reference sequence). This CDR3 spans 14 amino acids. V lost 11 bases to trimming and J lost 2 bases; unmatched junction nucleotides: 9. CDR3 in amino acids: CARASGGSTDTQYF. The CDR3, as DNA: TGTGCCCGGGCAAGCGGGGGTTCCACAGATACGCAGTATTTT.

The V call is TRBV6-5, the J call TRBJ2-5; 10 nucleotides align to TRBD2. Germline V gene lookup returns CDR1 MNHEY and CDR2 SVGAGI. The CDR3 is 14 amino acids. V lost 4 bases and J lost 1; bases outside the gene matches: 0. CDR3: CASSWTSGQETQYF. The DNA for the CDR3 is TGTGCCAGCAGTTGGACTAGCGGCCAAGAGACCCAGTACTTC.

In this sample, this clone turned up a few times. The chain has TRBV6-6 and TRBJ1-3; 9 nucleotides align to TRBD1. The CDR3 is 15 residues long. Germline V gene data show CDR1 as MNHNY and CDR2 as SVGAGI (reference sequence). V lost 2 bases to trimming and J lost 9 bases; unmatched junction nucleotides: 8. The CDR3 region has the DNA TGTGCCAGCAGTTACCCGGGACAGGGTAGTACCACCATATATTTT. It encodes CASSYPGQGSTTIYF.

On this clone: Within the sample, other DNA sequences also encode this same CDR3. The chain employs TRBV19 and TRBJ1-5; tentatively, D is TRBD1 (6 bases). There are 15 residues in the CDR3. V gave up 7 bases and J gave up 7 bases, with 20 bases separating them. Per germline, CDR1 LNHDA and CDR2 SQIVND (reference sequence). CDR3 sequence (DNA): TGTGCCAGTAAAAGTTTGGGTAAGGGGGGGCAGCCCCAGCATTTT. Translation: CASKSLGKGGQPQHF. Full variable domain (rest looked up from reference TRBV19 and TRBJ1-5): DGGITQSPKYLFRKEGQNVTLSCEQNLNHDAMYWYRQDPGQGLRLIYYSQIVNDFQKGDIAEGYSVSREKKESFPLTVTSAQKNPTAFYLCASKSLGKGGQPQHFGDGTRLSIL.

This clone was recorded once. The J gene is TRBJ2-7, the V gene TRBV28; D may be TRBD2 (7 bases). The CDR3 contains 14 residues. Germline-derived CDR1 and CDR2 are MDHEN and SYDVKM. V dropped 2 bases and J dropped 7 bases, with 15 bases sitting between them. The CDR3 spells CASSLGGGPREQYF. DNA for the CDR3: TGTGCCAGCAGTTTAGGGGGGGGCCCGAGGGAGCAGTACTTC. Complete variable domain (other parts from reference TRBV28 and TRBJ2-7): DVKVTQSSRYLVKRTGEKVFLECVQDMDHENMFWYRQDPGLGLRLIYFSYDVKMKEKGDIPEGYSVSREKKERFSLILESASTNQTSMYLCASSLGGGPREQYFGPGTRLTVT.

The chain joins TRBV19 to TRBJ2-1, with TRBD2 identical over 8 bases. The CDR3 extends over 17 amino acids. Germline V CDR1 and CDR2: LNHDA, SQIVND (reference sequence). Trimming removed 5 bases from V and 3 bases from J; junction bases left unmatched: 12. The CDR3 is CASSHWREAFLYNEQFF. In DNA, the CDR3 is TGTGCCAGTAGTCACTGGCGGGAGGCCTTTCTCTACAATGAGCAGTTCTTC.

The sample holds a few counts of this clone. The CDR3 region has the DNA TGTGCCAGCAGCTTAGGGGCCCTGGGACAGGGGTATAAGGACACTGAAGCTTTCTTT. This sequence encodes CASSLGALGQGYKDTEAFF. This sequence joins TRBV7-2 and TRBJ1-1, with 10 bases lining up with TRBD1. CDR1 SGHTA and CDR2 FQGNSA come from the germline V gene. V shed 1 base, J shed 3 bases, and the junction held 14 bases outside the gene matches. The CDR3 spans 19 residues.

The V gene is TRBV19, the J gene TRBJ1-5, with 9 bases identical to TRBD1. Unmatched junction bases numbered 7, after V lost 4 bases and J lost 3 bases. The CDR3 runs to 16 residues. CDR1 LNHDA and CDR2 SQIVND come from the germline V gene (reference sequence). The CDR3 nucleotides read TGTGCCAGTAGTAGCAGCGGGACAGGGATCAATCAGCCCCAGCATTTT. It encodes CASSSSGTGINQPQHF.

The CDR3 DNA is TGTGCCAGCAGCAACCGCGGGGGGGCAAAAAGGTGGACGCAGTATTTT. It encodes CASSNRGGAKRWTQYF. The chain recombines TRBV21-1 with TRBJ2-3; the DNA was not used to check the table's D call, TRBD2. TRBV21-1 is tagged as a pseudogene. The CDR3 consists of 16 residues.

The J gene is TRBJ2-1, the V gene TRBV5-1; D call uncertain. V lost 2 bases, J lost 0 bases, and 3 bases lay in between. There are 13 residues in the CDR3. Germline CDR1 is SGHRS and CDR2 is YFSETQ. The CDR3 region is CASSFGSYNEQFF. DNA for the CDR3: TGCGCCAGCAGCTTCGGCTCCTACAATGAGCAGTTCTTC.

The chain couples TRBV4-1 to TRBJ1-1; no clear D. Germline lookup yields CDR1 MGHRA and CDR2 YSYEKL. This CDR3 is 15 amino acids long. Trimming left V 1 base short and J 5 bases short, with 14 bases between. The CDR3 protein is CASSQGGSGGTEAFF. The CDR3 DNA follows: TGCGCCAGCAGCCAAGGAGGGTCGGGAGGGACTGAAGCTTTCTTT.

The CDR3 spells CASSLSGEARTQYF. In DNA form, the CDR3 reads TGCGCCAGCAGCCTCTCCGGGGAGGCGAGGACCCAGTACTTC. The J gene is TRBJ2-5, the V gene TRBV4-1; D perhaps matches TRBD2 (6 bases). V gave up 4 bases and J gave up 7 bases, with 16 bases separating them. Germline V gene data show CDR1 as MGHRA and CDR2 as YSYEKL. The CDR3 runs to 14 residues.

The genes are TRBV3-1 (or the pseudogene TRBV3-2) and TRBJ1-1; D is unresolved. Germline lookup yields CDR1 LGHDT and CDR2 YNNKEL (reference sequence). The CDR3 consists of 13 residues. Deletions cut 1 base from V and 7 bases from J, with 10 bases between. CDR3 loop: CASSQVRYSEAFF. The CDR3 coding sequence is TGTGCCAGCAGCCAAGTTAGGTACAGTGAAGCTTTCTTT.

The chain has TRBV6-2 or TRBV6-3 and TRBJ1-3; 7 bases fit TRBD1. The CDR3 is 12 residues long. Germline V gives CDR1 MNHEY, CDR2 SVGEGT. J lost 10 bases, V lost 4 bases, and 4 bases had no gene match. Written as DNA, the CDR3 is TGTGCCAGCAGTTTTCGACAGGGTACCATATATTTT. Protein product: CASSFRQGTIYF.

This clone was found once. The rearrangement uses TRBV5-1 and TRBJ2-7, with D uncertain. In germline, CDR1 is SGHRS, CDR2 YFSETQ. The CDR3 spans 12 residues. V lost 0 bases, J lost 5 bases, and 6 bases lay in between. The CDR3 DNA sequence: TGCGCCAGCAGCTTGGGGGCTGACGAGCAGTACTTC. Its translation is CASSLGADEQYF.

V usage is TRBV6-5 and J usage is TRBJ1-2; weak D call: TRBD1 (6 bases). CDR1 is MNHEY, CDR2 SVGAGI, per germline. The CDR3 is 14 residues long. V was shortened by 6 bases and J by 3 bases, with 14 bases between the two germline ends. DNA for the CDR3: TGTGCCAGCAGCGTGGGAGGGGGGGACTATGGCTACACCTTC. Its protein product is CASSVGGGDYGYTF.

The V and J genes are TRBV18 and TRBJ2-3, with 10 bases aligning to TRBD2. CDR1 KGHSH and CDR2 LQKENI come from the germline V gene. This CDR3 region has 20 residues. The V gene end was trimmed by 4 bases and the J gene end by 0 bases; junction bases not matched to a gene: 16. The CDR3 loop reads CASSHTSGASGITSTDTQYF. As DNA, the CDR3 is TGTGCCAGCTCACATACTAGCGGGGCCTCCGGAATCACTAGCACAGATACGCAGTATTTT.

This clone turned up a few times. The rearrangement links TRBV30 to TRBJ2-3; maybe TRBD2 (6 bases). Germline assignment: CDR1 GTSNPN and CDR2 SVGIG (reference sequence). The V and J ends lost 4 bases and 4 bases respectively, with 15 bases between them. The CDR3 has 14 amino acids. The CDR3 protein is CAWIEGLGPDTQYF. The CDR3 DNA reads as TGTGCCTGGATTGAGGGACTCGGCCCAGATACGCAGTATTTT. The entire variable domain, with the rest obtained from reference TRBV30 and TRBJ2-3, is as follows: SQTIHQWPATLVQPVGSPLSLECTVEGTSNPNLYWYRQAAGRGLQLLFYSVGIGQISSEVPQNLSASRPQDRQFILSSKKLLLSDSGFYLCAWIEGLGPDTQYFGPGTRLTVL.

The rearrangement uses TRBV11-3 and TRBJ1-4; no firm D call. Trimming shortened V by 5 bases and J by 6 bases, and 13 bases separated the two germline ends. Germline V gene lookup returns CDR1 SGHNT and CDR2 YENEEA. The CDR3 length is 14 residues. The CDR3 here is CASSVGRADEKLFF. In DNA form, the CDR3 reads TGTGCCAGCAGCGTGGGGAGGGCTGATGAAAAACTGTTTTTT.

In this sample, this clone turned up once. The chain is built from TRBV29-1 and TRBJ2-2; 7 bases fit TRBD1. Germline CDR1 SQVTM, CDR2 ANQGSEA. The CDR3 contains 14 residues. Trimming cost V 6 bases and J 7 bases; bases outside gene matches: 11. The CDR3 loop is CSVGTATNGGELFF. CDR3 in DNA: TGCAGCGTGGGGACAGCTACCAACGGCGGGGAGCTGTTTTTT.

The chain links TRBV7-3 to TRBJ2-2; D uncertain. V shed 5 bases and J shed 1 base, with 8 bases lying between them. The CDR3 contains 14 residues. Germline CDR1 reads SGHTA; CDR2 reads FQGTGA. CDR3 bases: TGTGCCAGCAGCAACAACCGGAACACCGGGGAGCTGTTTTTT. Translating it yields CASSNNRNTGELFF.

V gene TRBV6-6 combines with J gene TRBJ2-2; D may be TRBD1 (5 bases). The germline V gene has CDR1 MNHNY and CDR2 SVGAGI (reference sequence). The CDR3 sequence is 13 residues long. This CDR3 reads CASKGAAPGELFF. Written as DNA, the CDR3 is TGTGCTTCTAAAGGGGCAGCGCCCGGGGAGCTGTTTTTT.

CDR3 coding DNA: TGTGCCAGCACTTGTACTAGCGGACCACCGGAGACCCAGTACTTC. Amino acids: CASTCTSGPPETQYF. The genes are TRBV11-3 and TRBJ2-5; 8 bases fit TRBD2. The CDR3 is made up of 15 amino acids. In germline, CDR1 is SGHNT, CDR2 YENEEA. The junction had 12 bases not matched to a gene; V was cut back by 7 bases and J by 5 bases.

The V and J genes are TRBV3-1 (or the pseudogene TRBV3-2) and TRBJ2-3; 12 bases line up with TRBD2. CDR1 LGHDT and CDR2 YNNKEL come from the germline V gene (reference sequence). Unmatched junction bases numbered 1, after V lost 0 bases and J lost 6 bases. The CDR3 spans 15 residues. The CDR3, as DNA: TGTGCCAGCAGCCAAGATCTAGCGGGGGGGGATACGCAGTATTTT. Translation gives CASSQDLAGGDTQYF.

The chain joins TRBV11-2 to TRBJ2-7; 7 bases map to TRBD1. CDR1 SGHAT and CDR2 FQNNGV come from the germline V gene. This CDR3 comprises 15 residues. J was trimmed by 0 bases and V by 0 bases; bases with no gene match: 2. The CDR3 region is CASSLDTGDSYEQYF. CDR3 DNA: TGTGCCAGCAGCTTAGATACAGGGGACTCCTACGAGCAGTACTTC. The full variable domain, its missing parts supplied by reference TRBV11-2 and TRBJ2-7, is EAGVAQSPRYKIIEKRQSVAFWCNPISGHATLYWYQQILGQGPKLLIQFQNNGVVDDSQLPKDRFSAERLKGVDSTLKIQPAKLEDSAVYLCASSLDTGDSYEQYFGPGTRLTVT.

Of note for this clone: A junction boundary mismatches the germline segment, possibly from a read error. This chain joins TRBV5-4 and TRBJ1-1; 8 bases are a match to TRBD1. The V gene's germline CDR1 is SGHNT and CDR2 YYREEE (reference sequence). CDR3 length: 11 amino acids. CDR3 in amino acids: CASSPRGQEIF. The DNA for the CDR3 is TGTGCCAGCAGCCCCCGGGGACAGGAGATCTTT.